These T cell receptor beta chains were read from a single sample in a study of blood T cell repertoires in COVID-19. Clones were read by immunoSEQ multiplex PCR, and TCRdb kept only the in-frame ones, dropping some. The sample lists some 200,000 clones, under 85% occurring once. Specimen: peripheral blood. Receptors originate from a young woman with COVID-19, enrolled during active disease. Both conserved end residues are part of each CDR3. A D gene is named only where the DNA matches it firmly. Clone size is not always given. Where it is, it says once, few, many or a class for expanded clones.

j_call d_call clone_size v_call cdr3_nt cdr3_aa
TRBJ2-7 NA once TRBV7-2 TGTGCCAGCAGCTTAGGATCCGGCTCCTACGAGCAGTACTTC CASSLGSGSYEQYF
TRBJ2-3 TRBD1 NA TRBV6-2/TRBV6-3 TGTGCCAGCAGTTACTCGGGACAGGCCACAGATACGCAGTATTTT CASSYSGQATDTQYF
TRBJ1-1 NA NA TRBV29-1 TGCAGCGGTCACCGACAGGCCACTGAAGCTTTCTTT CSGHRQATEAFF
TRBJ2-7 TRBD2 NA TRBV27 TGTGCCAGCAGTGTAGCGGGGGGCTACGAGCAGTACTTC CASSVAGGYEQYF
TRBJ1-1 NA few TRBV3-1/TRBV3-2 TGTGCCAGCAGCTTACAGAACACTGAAGCTTTCTTT CASSLQNTEAFF
TRBJ2-7 TRBD2 NA TRBV3-1/TRBV3-2 TGTGCCAGCAGCCTCGGGGGGGGAACCTACGAGCAGTACTTC CASSLGGGTYEQYF
TRBJ1-1 NA NA TRBV19 TGTGCCAGTAGTATAATGATGGACAGGAACACTGAAGCTTTCTTT CASSIMMDRNTEAFF
TRBJ1-6 NA few TRBV28 TGTGCCAGCAGTCCACAGGGATCGGGCTCCTATAATTCACCCCTCCACTTT CASSPQGSGSYNSPLHF
TRBJ2-7 NA NA TRBV24-1 TGTGCCACCAGTGCGTACGAGCAGTACTTC CATSAYEQYF
TRBJ1-2 NA NA TRBV15 TGTGCCACCAGCAGACCGGGACTACCCGGCCCTTATGGCTACACCTTC CATSRPGLPGPYGYTF
TRBJ2-1 TRBD2 NA TRBV7-2 TGTGCCAGCAGCCCCAATCCGACTAGCGGGATCTACAATGAGCAGTTCTTC CASSPNPTSGIYNEQFF
TRBJ1-2 NA NA TRBV9 TGTGCCAGCAGTGGCCAGGGGCAAAGAAACTATGGCTACACCTTC CASSGQGQRNYGYTF
TRBJ2-5 TRBD2 few TRBV24-1 TGTGCCACCAGTGATCCGGGACTAGCGGGGGGGATAAAAGAGACCCAGTACTTC CATSDPGLAGGIKETQYF
TRBJ2-5 TRBD1 NA TRBV6-2/TRBV6-3 TGTGCCAGCAGTTCCCGGGGACAGGGGAAAGAGACCCAGTACTTC CASSSRGQGKETQYF
TRBJ2-1 NA NA TRBV7-2 TGTGCCAGCAGCCCGACACATTACTCCTACAATGAGCAGTTCTTC CASSPTHYSYNEQFF
TRBJ1-1 TRBD1 NA TRBV5-1 TGCGCCAGCAGCTTGGGACAGGGTGGTGGCACTGAAGCTTTCTTT CASSLGQGGGTEAFF
TRBJ2-6 TRBD2 NA TRBV5-1 TGCGCCAGCAGCTTGGTAGGCCCAGGCGGGACTAGTGTGTCTGGGGCCAACGTCCTGACTTTC CASSLVGPGGTSVSGANVLTF
TRBJ1-4 TRBD1 NA TRBV14 TGTGCCAGCAGCCAATCCCGGACAGGAGGGTATGAAAAACTGTTTTTT CASSQSRTGGYEKLFF
TRBJ2-1 NA NA TRBV2 TGTGCCAGCAGTGAAGGGGCCAACAATGAGCAGTTCTTC CASSEGANNEQFF
TRBJ1-2 TRBD1 many TRBV9 TGTGCCAGCAGCCCCCGACAGGGCCATGGCTACACCTTC CASSPRQGHGYTF